A single sample gave rise to the 22 T cell receptor beta chains below, sequenced in a study of cytomegalovirus exposure and HLA in healthy donors. TCRdb's table, derived via immunoSEQ multiplex PCR, lists solely in-frame clones and lacks some. The sample shows roughly 190,000 clones, more than 75% of them seen only once. Sequencing was done on a sample of PBMCs. The source is a man aged 25 to 40 in good health and CMV-seropositive.

The chain couples TRBV9 to TRBJ1-2, with D tentatively TRBD1 (6 bases). Trimming took off 3 bases at V and 4 bases at J, with 10 bases between the two ends. CDR1 is SGDLS, CDR2 YYNGEE, per germline. The CDR3 has 13 amino acids. The CDR3 DNA sequence: TGTGCCAGCAGCGAACAGGGATCCTATGGCTACACCTTC. This sequence encodes CASSEQGSYGYTF.

The genes are TRBV7-9 and TRBJ2-1; tentatively, D is TRBD1 (6 bases). This CDR3 is 12 amino acids long. Trimming took 7 bases from V and 9 from J, leaving 13 bases between them. The V gene's germline CDR1 is SEHNR and CDR2 FQNEAQ (reference sequence). CDR3 nucleotides: TGTGCCAGCATCAAAAGGGGGTTTGAGCAGTTCTTC. This encodes CASIKRGFEQFF.

This clone is a singleton in its sample. The chain recombines TRBV27 with TRBJ2-4, with TRBD1 identical over 9 bases. The germline V gene encodes CDR1 MNHEY and CDR2 SMNVEV (reference sequence). The V segment lost 8 bases and the J segment 6 bases; nucleotides outside the gene matches: 2. This CDR3 is 12 amino acids long. CDR3 region: CASGQGRNIQYF. The DNA for the CDR3 is TGTGCCAGCGGACAGGGGAGAAACATTCAGTACTTC.

This clone was seen only a few times. The chain employs TRBV23-1 and TRBJ1-5, with 7 positions matching TRBD1. TRBV23-1 is labeled an ORF, and its function is uncertain. This CDR3 is 14 amino acids long. J lost 2 bases, V lost 6 bases, and 4 bases had no gene match. The CDR3 region is CASSPDRGNQPQHF. Written as DNA, the CDR3 is TGCGCCAGCAGCCCAGACAGGGGCAATCAGCCCCAGCATTTT.

The chain links TRBV5-1 to TRBJ2-7; D might be TRBD1 (5 bases). Germline CDR1 SGHRS, CDR2 YFSETQ. Deletions cut 1 base from V and 0 bases from J, with 5 bases between. The CDR3 runs 13 residues. CDR3 loop: CASSLRGSYEQYF. In DNA form, the CDR3 reads TGCGCCAGCAGCTTGAGGGGCTCCTACGAGCAGTACTTC.

This chain links TRBV27 with TRBJ2-7; weak D call: TRBD2 (6 bases). Trimming removed 2 bases at V and 7 bases at J, with 18 bases between. This CDR3 comprises 15 residues. In germline, CDR1 is MNHEY, CDR2 SMNVEV (reference sequence). The CDR3 nucleotides are TGTGCCAGCAGTTTAGGGGCGGGCGGGATTCGGGAGCAGTACTTC. This codes for CASSLGAGGIREQYF.

J is TRBJ2-5 and V is TRBV6-5; 7 bases are shared with TRBD1. Unmatched junction bases numbered 4, after V lost 7 bases and J lost 5 bases. From germline, CDR1 is MNHEY and CDR2 SVGAGI. The CDR3 is 12 amino acids. The CDR3 sequence is CASKTQGETQYF. CDR3 coding DNA: TGTGCCAGCAAAACACAGGGGGAGACCCAGTACTTC.

The chain combines TRBV28 with TRBJ1-2, with a weak D call TRBD1 (6 bases). The V end was cut by 5 bases, the J end by 4 bases, with 17 bases between. The germline V gene encodes CDR1 MDHEN and CDR2 SYDVKM. This CDR3 contains 15 residues. CDR3 bases: TGTGCCAGCAGTACCCTCCGGGACACTTCCTATGGCTACACCTTC. Translation: CASSTLRDTSYGYTF.

The rearrangement uses TRBV5-1 and TRBJ2-2, with D tentatively TRBD2 (6 bases). CDR3 length: 15 amino acids. Trimming took off 0 bases at V and 6 bases at J, with 12 bases between the two ends. Germline lookup yields CDR1 SGHRS and CDR2 YFSETQ. In DNA, the CDR3 is TGCGCCAGCAGCTTGGTCCCGGGAGCCGCCGGGGAGCTGTTTTTT. Translated, it gives CASSLVPGAAGELFF.

This chain connects TRBV7-9 to TRBJ2-7; the D is unclear. The CDR3 length is 12 residues. Trimming pared 5 bases from V and 3 bases from J, leaving 8 bases between. CDR1 is SEHNR, CDR2 FQNEAQ, per germline (reference sequence). The CDR3 DNA reads as TGTGCCAGCAGCCCCTCTCGCTACGAGCAGTACTTC. Protein: CASSPSRYEQYF.

This chain links TRBV28 with TRBJ2-5, with TRBD2 as a possible D gene (5 bases). The CDR3 contains 17 residues. V dropped 4 bases and J dropped 2 bases, with 20 bases sitting between them. Germline CDR1 and CDR2: MDHEN and SYDVKM. CDR3 sequence (DNA): TGTGCCAGCAGTTCTTCCAGTTTGGGGAGCTTTCAAGAGACCCAGTACTTC. It specifies CASSSSSLGSFQETQYF.

The V and J genes are TRBV28 and TRBJ2-2; possible D gene TRBD1, 5 bases. The CDR3 loop spans 12 amino acids. Germline CDR1 and CDR2: MDHEN and SYDVKM. Trimming removed 8 bases at V and 9 bases at J, with 13 bases between. The CDR3 DNA sequence: TGTGCCAGCGGAACAGGCTACCGGGAGCTGTTTTTT. Its protein product is CASGTGYRELFF.

This clone came up once. V is TRBV15 and J is TRBJ1-4, with 9 bases matching TRBD1. Germline assignment: CDR1 LNHNV and CDR2 YYDKDF (reference sequence). The trim removed 1 base at V and 5 bases at J, leaving 11 bases unmatched. The CDR3 covers 18 residues. CDR3 nucleotides: TGTGCCACCAGCAGAGTAGGGACAGGGCAAAACCTGAATGAAAAACTGTTTTTT. Protein sequence: CATSRVGTGQNLNEKLFF.

The chain uses TRBV6-6 and TRBJ2-7; D is perhaps TRBD1 (6 bases). Germline V gene data show CDR1 as MNHNY and CDR2 as SVGAGI (reference sequence). Trimming shortened V by 10 bases and J by 5 bases, and 18 bases separated the two germline ends. The CDR3 sequence is 13 residues long. The CDR3 reads CATTRDTFNEQYF. Written as DNA, the CDR3 is TGTGCCACCACCCGGGACACCTTTAACGAGCAGTACTTC.

The chain is built from TRBV5-1 and TRBJ1-6; D possibly corresponds to TRBD1 (5 bases). V lost 0 bases, J lost 4 bases, and 11 bases lay in between. CDR1 SGHRS and CDR2 YFSETQ come from the germline V gene. The CDR3 is made up of 16 amino acids. The CDR3, as DNA: TGCGCCAGCAGCTTGGAGGGAGACAGATATAATTCACCCCTCCACTTT. Protein sequence: CASSLEGDRYNSPLHF. Full variable domain (rest looked up from reference TRBV5-1 and TRBJ1-6): KAGVTQTPRYLIKTRGQQVTLSCSPISGHRSVSWYQQTPGQGLQFLFEYFSETQRNKGNFPGRFSGRQFSNSRSEMNVSTLELGDSALYLCASSLEGDRYNSPLHFGNGTRLTVT.

The CDR3 spells CASSGYSTDTQYF. Written as DNA, the CDR3 is TGTGCCAGCAGCGGATATAGCACAGATACGCAGTATTTT. V gene TRBV5-6 combines with J gene TRBJ2-3, with no clear D. From germline, CDR1 is SGHDT and CDR2 YYEEEE. Trimming took off 4 bases at V and 0 bases at J, with 6 bases between the two ends. The CDR3 runs 13 residues.

J is TRBJ2-7 and V is TRBV4-1, with 7 nucleotides matching TRBD1. The germline V gene encodes CDR1 MGHRA and CDR2 YSYEKL. Trimming removed 5 bases from V and 3 bases from J; junction bases left unmatched: 10. This CDR3 has 15 residues. The CDR3 loop is CASSLGQVPYYEQYF. The DNA for the CDR3 is TGCGCCAGCAGCTTAGGACAGGTACCCTACTACGAGCAGTACTTC.

This rearrangement joins TRBV29-1 to TRBJ2-3, with TRBD2 matching 8 bases. CDR3 length: 13 residues. The germline V gene has CDR1 SQVTM and CDR2 ANQGSEA. V trimming: 4 bases; J trimming: 4 bases; junction bases outside the gene matches: 4. CDR3 residues: CSVAGGLADTQYF. The CDR3 bases are TGCAGCGTTGCGGGGGGGCTCGCAGATACGCAGTATTTT.

The chain uses TRBV6-6 and TRBJ1-1, with 7 bases aligning to TRBD1. The germline CDR1 and CDR2 sequences are MNHNY and SVGAGI (reference sequence). The CDR3 has 14 residues. With 7 bases clipped from V and 3 bases from J, the junction kept 8 bases outside the gene matches. The CDR3 nucleotides are TGTGCCAGCAATCGACAGGGAACGGACACTGAAGCTTTCTTT. Its translation: CASNRQGTDTEAFF.

J is TRBJ1-2 and V is TRBV5-8; the match to TRBD1 covers 7 bases. Germline lookup yields CDR1 SGHTS and CDR2 YDEGEE. After removal of 5 bases from V and 4 bases from J, the junction contained 20 bases not matched to a gene. The CDR3 has 18 residues. DNA of the CDR3: TGTGCCAGCAGTCCATTTCGCGGGCCGGGACAGTCGATCTATGGCTACACCTTC. It translates to CASSPFRGPGQSIYGYTF.

J is TRBJ2-2 and V is TRBV28, with 11 positions matching TRBD1. This CDR3 comprises 16 residues. V was pared by 3 bases and J by 3 bases, with 3 bases of the junction left unmatched. The germline gives CDR1 MDHEN, CDR2 SYDVKM. The CDR3 DNA reads TGTGCCAGCAGTTTCCGGACAGGGGGCTACACCGGGGAGCTGTTTTTT. Encoded protein: CASSFRTGGYTGELFF.

This chain connects TRBV10-1 to TRBJ2-2, with a weak D call TRBD2 (6 bases). The CDR3 is made up of 13 amino acids. In germline, CDR1 is WNHNN, CDR2 SYGVQD (reference sequence). Trimming removed 8 bases at V and 1 base at J, with 8 bases between. Here the CDR3 DNA reads TGCGCCAGCTCCGGGAGGAACACCGGGGAGCTGTTTTTT. The encoded protein is CASSGRNTGELFF.